Following are 22 T cell receptor beta chains from one sample sequenced in a study of T cell changes during pregnancy in multiple sclerosis (dated by TCRdb to between 2017 and 2020). The library came from the immunoSEQ multiplex PCR assay. This is the immuneACCESS table as TCRdb keeps it, with only in-frame sequences that have V and J called. A part of the clones is gone; compared with another copy, unresolved V genes explain less than half, and the rest is unexplained. In all, the sample holds around 100,000 clones, and just over 90% of those were seen once. The ten largest clones take up under 0.8% of the sample. Sequenced here: peripheral blood, sampled in the second trimester of pregnancy. The source of these receptors is a female donor in good health, enrolled as a control in a pregnancy study.

V usage is TRBV18 and J usage is TRBJ1-4, with D unresolved. Trimming left V 4 bases short and J 5 bases short, with 11 bases between. The germline gives CDR1 KGHSH, CDR2 LQKENI. There are 14 residues in the CDR3. The CDR3 DNA follows: TGTGCCAGCTCACAAAACTCCAAAAATGAAAAACTGTTTTTT. Its protein product is CASSQNSKNEKLFF.

This clone turned up a few times. This sequence joins TRBV9 and TRBJ1-1; a possible D gene is TRBD1 (6 bases). Germline CDR1 is SGDLS and CDR2 is YYNGEE. This CDR3 region has 13 residues. Trimming cost V 0 bases and J 7 bases, with 10 bases left between them. The CDR3 is CASSVGQDLEAFF. CDR3 coding DNA: TGTGCCAGCAGCGTAGGACAGGACCTTGAAGCTTTCTTT.

The CDR3 spells CASSLQGTGTEAFF. The CDR3, as DNA: TGCGCCAGCAGTTTACAGGGGACGGGCACTGAAGCTTTCTTT. This chain connects TRBV10-2 to TRBJ1-1; 7 nucleotides agree with TRBD1. Per the germline V gene, CDR1 is WSHSY and CDR2 is SAAADI. CDR3 length equals 14 residues. J was trimmed by 4 bases and V by 5 bases; bases with no gene match: 7.

The chain employs TRBV18 and TRBJ2-1, with 12 positions matching TRBD2. Germline V gene lookup returns CDR1 KGHSH and CDR2 LQKENI. This CDR3 has 19 residues. V trimming: 1 base; J trimming: 0 bases; junction bases outside the gene matches: 7. The CDR3 coding sequence is TGTGCCAGCTCACCACTTTTGACTAGCGGGGGCAGCTCCTACAATGAGCAGTTCTTC. Protein sequence: CASSPLLTSGGSSYNEQFF. Full variable domain (rest looked up from reference TRBV18 and TRBJ2-1): NAGVMQNPRHLVRRRGQEARLRCSPMKGHSHVYWYRQLPEEGLKFMVYLQKENIIDESGMPKERFSAEFPKEGPSILRIQQVVRGDSAAYFCASSPLLTSGGSSYNEQFFGPGTRLTVL.

V usage is TRBV27 and J usage is TRBJ2-2, with 9 bases aligning to TRBD2. Germline values: CDR1 MNHEY, CDR2 SMNVEV (reference sequence). The CDR3 has 19 amino acids. Losses at the gene ends were 1 base for V and 0 bases for J; bases not matched to a gene: 9. The CDR3 coding sequence is TGTGCCAGCAGTTTATACTTAGCGGGAGCTAGGGCGAACACCGGGGAGCTGTTTTTT. Translating gives CASSLYLAGARANTGELFF.

J is TRBJ2-7 and V is TRBV5-4; 7 bases line up with TRBD1. The J segment lost 2 bases and the V segment lost 2 bases, leaving 4 bases of the junction unmatched. CDR1 is SGHNT and CDR2 is YYREEE in the germline V gene (reference sequence). The CDR3 extends over 14 amino acids. The CDR3 is CASSFYRGAYEQYF. The CDR3 DNA reads TGTGCCAGCAGCTTTTACAGGGGCGCCTACGAGCAGTACTTC.

V and J are TRBV10-3 and TRBJ1-2, with D perhaps matching TRBD1 (6 bases). The CDR3 covers 14 residues. With 4 bases removed from V and 1 base from J, the gap between germline ends came to 10 bases. Germline CDR1 and CDR2: ENHRY and SYGVKD. The CDR3 loop is CAISAGEYNYGYTF. The CDR3 DNA follows: TGTGCCATCAGTGCAGGGGAATATAACTATGGCTACACCTTC.

The chain joins TRBV5-1 to TRBJ2-7, with TRBD2 matching over 13 bases. The germline gives CDR1 SGHRS, CDR2 YFSETQ. The V and J ends lost 4 bases and 0 bases, in that order; junction bases with no gene match: 4. This CDR3 is built from 16 residues. The CDR3 sequence is CASSLGTSGASYEQYF. As DNA, the CDR3 is TGCGCCAGCAGCCTCGGGACTAGCGGGGCCTCCTACGAGCAGTACTTC. Supplemented by reference TRBV5-1 and TRBJ2-7, the full variable domain reads KAGVTQTPRYLIKTRGQQVTLSCSPISGHRSVSWYQQTPGQGLQFLFEYFSETQRNKGNFPGRFSGRQFSNSRSEMNVSTLELGDSALYLCASSLGTSGASYEQYFGPGTRLTVT.

The J gene is TRBJ1-2, the V gene TRBV27; 9 bases match TRBD1. J gave up 8 bases and V 5 bases, and 12 bases lay outside the gene matches. The CDR3 consists of 15 residues. Germline CDR1 and CDR2: MNHEY and SMNVEV (reference sequence). The CDR3: CASSPRTGVGWGYTF. In DNA, the CDR3 is TGTGCCAGCAGTCCACGGACAGGGGTGGGTTGGGGCTACACCTTC.

This chain uses TRBV11-3 with TRBJ1-1; D ambiguous. In germline, CDR1 is SGHNT, CDR2 YENEEA. V shed 5 bases and J shed 6 bases, with 13 bases lying between them. This CDR3 has 13 residues. The CDR3 loop reads CASSRSTGAEAFF. CDR3 nucleotides: TGTGCCAGCAGCCGATCGACCGGGGCTGAAGCTTTCTTT.

This rearrangement joins TRBV19 to TRBJ1-5, with 8 positions matching TRBD1. V lost 6 bases, J lost 3 bases, and 7 bases stayed unmatched. CDR3 length: 15 amino acids. Per the germline V gene, CDR1 is LNHDA and CDR2 is SQIVND (reference sequence). For the CDR3, the DNA is TGTGCCAGTAGAGGGGACAGGTCCCCCAATCAGCCCCAGCATTTT. Its protein product is CASRGDRSPNQPQHF. The full variable domain, completed using reference TRBV19 and TRBJ1-5, is DGGITQSPKYLFRKEGQNVTLSCEQNLNHDAMYWYRQDPGQGLRLIYYSQIVNDFQKGDIAEGYSVSREKKESFPLTVTSAQKNPTAFYLCASRGDRSPNQPQHFGDGTRLSIL.

The rearrangement joins TRBV6-1 to TRBJ1-1, with 7 positions matching TRBD1. Per the germline V gene, CDR1 is MNHNS and CDR2 is SASEGT. The J segment lost 3 bases and the V segment lost 6 bases, leaving 10 bases of the junction unmatched. This CDR3 has 15 residues. CDR3 amino acids: CASRGLDRADTEAFF. The CDR3 bases are TGTGCCAGCAGGGGACTAGACAGGGCCGACACTGAAGCTTTCTTT.

The rearrangement joins TRBV4-1 to TRBJ1-1, with TRBD1 matching 8 bases. The V gene's germline CDR1 is MGHRA and CDR2 YSYEKL. V lost 4 bases to trimming and J lost 4 bases; unmatched junction nucleotides: 5. The CDR3 is made up of 14 amino acids. The CDR3 protein is CASSRTGPGTEAFF. CDR3 in DNA: TGCGCCAGCAGCCGGACAGGGCCGGGCACTGAAGCTTTCTTT.

This sequence joins TRBV5-6 and TRBJ1-2; 10 nucleotides align to TRBD1. V was clipped by 3 bases and J by 3 bases; unmatched bases: 14. CDR3 length: 18 amino acids. CDR1 SGHDT and CDR2 YYEEEE come from the germline V gene. In DNA form, the CDR3 reads TGTGCCAGCAGCTCGCCGGGACAGGGGAGGCCTAGGGACTATGGCTACACCTTC. This gives the protein CASSSPGQGRPRDYGYTF.

The chain combines TRBV6-1 with TRBJ2-7; 10 bases align to TRBD1. The germline CDR1 and CDR2 sequences are MNHNS and SASEGT. This CDR3 comprises 15 residues. V trimming: 4 bases; J trimming: 0 bases; junction bases outside the gene matches: 3. The CDR3 nucleotides are TGTGCCAGCAGTGGACAGGGGGCGCTCTCCTACGAGCAGTACTTC. It codes for CASSGQGALSYEQYF.

The genes are TRBV7-9 and TRBJ2-1, with 9 bases matching TRBD1. From germline, CDR1 is SEHNR and CDR2 FQNEAQ (reference sequence). Losses at the gene ends were 1 base for V and 3 bases for J; bases not matched to a gene: 7. The CDR3 sequence is 17 residues long. CDR3 sequence: CASSLGPDRGNYNEQFF. For the CDR3, the DNA is TGTGCCAGCAGCTTAGGTCCGGACAGGGGTAACTACAATGAGCAGTTCTTC.

This chain joins TRBV6-1 and TRBJ1-5; a weak D match, TRBD1 (5 bases). The V gene's germline CDR1 is MNHNS and CDR2 SASEGT. The CDR3 covers 14 residues. V was cut by 7 bases and J by 6 bases, with 16 bases left in between. The CDR3: CASTRRGRGQPQHF. CDR3 in DNA: TGTGCCAGCACAAGACGGGGGAGGGGTCAGCCCCAGCATTTT.

This chain uses TRBV5-1 with TRBJ1-3; TRBD1 aligns across 9 bases. V was pared by 4 bases and J by 0 bases, with 8 bases of the junction left unmatched. CDR3 length: 17 residues. Germline loops: CDR1 SGHRS, CDR2 YFSETQ. The CDR3, as DNA: TGCGCCAGCAGCCGGGGGACAGGGCGTCCCTCTGGAAACACCATATATTTT. Encoded protein: CASSRGTGRPSGNTIYF.

The V and J genes are TRBV6-5 and TRBJ2-3; D unclear. From germline, CDR1 is MNHEY and CDR2 SVGAGI. V gave up 0 bases and J gave up 1 base, with 5 bases separating them. This CDR3 is built from 14 residues. The CDR3 loop is CASSYSRGTDTQYF. The CDR3 coding sequence is TGTGCCAGCAGTTACTCGCGTGGCACAGATACGCAGTATTTT.

This clone showed up just once. The J gene is TRBJ2-7, the V gene TRBV10-3; 7 nucleotides agree with TRBD2. The CDR3 length is 15 residues. CDR1 and CDR2 from the germline V gene are ENHRY and SYGVKD. With 11 bases clipped from V and 6 bases from J, the junction kept 19 bases outside the gene matches. CDR3 sequence reads: CAGKRDLGERSEQYF. In nucleotides, the CDR3 is TGTGCCGGAAAGCGGGATCTGGGGGAGAGGAGCGAGCAGTACTTC.

This CDR3 is CASSPPRGGAGDTQYF. CDR3 coding DNA: TGTGCCAGCAGCCCTCCCCGCGGGGGGGCCGGAGATACGCAGTATTTT. The V call is TRBV12-1, the J call TRBJ2-3; TRBD2, as called in the table, went unchecked against the DNA. TRBV12-1 is noted as a pseudogene. The CDR3 covers 16 residues.

V usage is TRBV27 and J usage is TRBJ1-2; 10 bases are shared with TRBD1. Germline assignment: CDR1 MNHEY and CDR2 SMNVEV (reference sequence). Germline trimming cut 5 bases from V and 4 bases from J; bases unmatched to any gene: 7. The CDR3 is 15 residues long. CDR3 in DNA: TGTGCCAGCAGTAAAGGACAGGGGGAAGTCTATGGCTACACCTTC. Its protein is CASSKGQGEVYGYTF.